This T cell receptor (beta chain) was observed in a study of cytomegalovirus exposure and HLA in healthy donors. Study observations and caveats: In a later analysis, specific HLA alleles were associated with more than 15,000 TCR beta sequences at a 0.05 false discovery rate. Later analysis demonstrated an association between a missense DCLRE1C variant and TCR beta V- and J-gene trimming. The availability of immune exposure information extended only to CMV serostatus.

Both 60 Vbeta primers and 13 Jbeta primers went into the PCR. The method was immunoSEQ multiplex PCR; TCRdb's version includes in-frame clones alone and lacks a portion of them. The table lists 110,000 to 150,000 clones, about 82% of them singletons, with roughly 3.4% in the top ten. Notes on this clone: Its antigen is not identified.

The CDR3 has 13 amino acids. Germline CDR1 and CDR2: SQVTM and ANQGSEA. The V gene lost 7 bases and the J gene lost 6 bases, with 18 bases spanning the gap. Healthy individuals who donated bone marrow served as the donors. The rearrangement uses TRBV29-1 and TRBJ1-2; D possibly corresponds to TRBD1 (5 bases). The sequenced sample consisted of PBMCs. The clonotype was recovered from a male donor in good health and CMV-seronegative. This CDR3 is CSGYSGGDHGYTF. In DNA form, the CDR3 reads TGCAGCGGTTACTCGGGAGGGGATCATGGCTACACCTTC.